This T cell receptor beta chain appears in the sequencing data of a study of cytomegalovirus exposure and HLA in healthy donors. Study outcomes and limitations: CMV antigen specificity was confirmed in vitro for three CMV-associated chains. According to the study, 180 or so TCR beta chains were cytomegalovirus-associated. TCR beta sequences reportedly predicted most subjects' HLA-A and HLA-B alleles accurately.

This clone showed up just once. Its antigen remains unknown. Germline CDR1 reads MGHDK; CDR2 reads SYGVNS. This CDR3 has 14 amino acids. Trimming removed 4 bases at V and 2 bases at J, with 12 bases between. Vbeta (60) and Jbeta (13) primers were used in the PCR. The method was immunoSEQ multiplex PCR; TCRdb's version includes in-frame clones alone and lacks a portion of them. This repertoire shows under 150,000 clones, 65% to 90% found once; its top ten account for 1.2%. The receptor was derived from a girl aged 2-9 years in good health and CMV-seronegative. Sequencing was done on a sample of PBMCs. This chain joins TRBV25-1 and TRBJ2-7; D possibly corresponds to TRBD2 (5 bases). CDR3 coding DNA: TGTGCCAGCAGTGGGGTAGGAGGCCCCTACGAGCAGTACTTC. It codes for CASSGVGGPYEQYF.